What follows are 8 T cell receptor beta chains derived from one specimen sequenced in a study of CD8+CD57+ T cells in acquired aplastic anemia. Patients included in sequencing had previously demonstrated CD8+CD57+ cell expansion by flow cytometry. TCR beta VDJ and CDR3 profiles were obtained from a genomic DNA template. In TCRdb, the reads were re-called with MiXCR into one record per CDR3 protein. The profile shows hundreds of thousands of distinct CDR3 sequences, about a third of them singletons. Specimen: sorted CD4+, CD8+, or CD8+CD57+ T cells (not recorded which) from PBMCs. The receptors shown here come from a human donor with aplastic anemia.

The chain is built from TRBV19 and TRBJ1-1; a possible D gene is TRBD1 (5 bases). CDR1 is LNHDA, CDR2 SQIVND, per germline (reference sequence). V shed 4 bases and J shed 1 base, with 19 bases lying between them. The CDR3 has 17 residues. CDR3 amino acids: CASSTRAGTGANTEAFF. The DNA for the CDR3 is TGTGCCAGTAGTACCCGGGCGGGTACAGGAGCGAACACTGAAGCTTTCTTT.

The genes are TRBV29-1 and TRBJ1-2; 7 bases agree with TRBD1. From germline, CDR1 is SQVTM and CDR2 ANQGSEA. CDR3 size: 15 residues. The CDR3: CTPRDSRNTNYGYTF. The CDR3, as DNA: TGCACCCCCCGGGACAGCCGCAATACTAACTATGGCTACACCTTC.

This clonotype came up many times. The CDR3 loop is CASSLFRGGNQPQHF. In nucleotides, the CDR3 is TGTGCCAGCAGCTTATTTCGAGGGGGCAATCAGCCCCAGCATTTT. This chain joins TRBV7-2 and TRBJ1-5; D is perhaps TRBD1 (5 bases). This CDR3 has 15 residues. Per germline, CDR1 SGHTA and CDR2 FQGNSA. Trimming left V 2 bases short and J 2 bases short, with 10 bases between.

This clonotype has at least ten counts. The V and J genes are TRBV20-1 and TRBJ1-2; possible D gene TRBD1, 5 bases. Germline V lookup: CDR1 DFQATT, CDR2 SNEGSKA (reference sequence). This CDR3 has 10 residues. Trimming took 6 bases from V and 7 from J, leaving 9 bases between them. The CDR3 loop is CSAGGAGYTF. The CDR3 DNA is TGCAGTGCGGGAGGGGCTGGCTACACCTTC.

This clonotype was seen only a few times. This sequence joins TRBV7-2 and TRBJ1-2; 7 nucleotides line up with TRBD1. Trimming at V came to 4 bases and at J to 4 bases, leaving 6 bases not matched to a gene. The CDR3 runs to 14 residues. Germline loops: CDR1 SGHTA, CDR2 FQGNSA. The CDR3: CASSYSGTAYGYTF. Here the CDR3 DNA reads TGTGCCAGCAGCTATTCCGGGACAGCCTATGGCTACACCTTC.

The chain links TRBV5-1 to TRBJ1-1, with 7 bases matching TRBD1. The CDR3 is made up of 15 amino acids. V lost 0 bases and J lost 1; bases outside the gene matches: 3. From germline, CDR1 is SGHRS and CDR2 YFSETQ. The CDR3 region has the DNA TGCGCCAGCAGCTTGGATCCAGGGGGGAACACTGAAGCTTTCTTT. As protein: CASSLDPGGNTEAFF.

This clonotype was picked up many times. The chain has TRBV24-1 and TRBJ2-7; D is undetermined. This CDR3 has 14 amino acids. Between the trimmed V and J ends, which lost 9 bases and 0 bases, there was a span of 14 bases. Germline V gene data show CDR1 as KGHDR and CDR2 as SFDVKD. CDR3 bases: TGTGCCACCGGTTCTTATCGAAGCTCCTACGAGCAGTACTTC. Translated: CATGSYRSSYEQYF.

This clonotype was seen ten or more times. The chain employs TRBV2 and TRBJ2-1; no firm D call. The CDR3 consists of 11 residues. Trimming removed 4 bases at V and 9 bases at J, with 7 bases between. The germline V gene has CDR1 SNHLY and CDR2 FYNNEI. CDR3 amino acids: CASSATAEQFF. CDR3 DNA: TGTGCCAGCAGTGCTACCGCTGAGCAGTTCTTC. Using reference TRBV2 and TRBJ2-1 for the parts outside the CDR3, the full variable domain is EPEVTQTPSHQVTQMGQEVILRCVPISNHLYFYWYRQILGQKVEFLVSFYNNEISEKSEIFDDQFSVERPDGSNFTLKIRSTKLEDSAMYFCASSATAEQFFGPGTRLTVL.